This T cell receptor beta chain was sequenced in a study of blood T cell repertoires in COVID-19. Looking at the study overall: Sample material is recorded as cDNA or gDNA derived from T cells, B-cell-depleted T cells, or PBMCs.

Germline loops: CDR1 MNHNY, CDR2 SVGAGI (reference sequence). V was pared by 10 bases and J by 0 bases, with 16 bases between. The CDR3 sequence is 15 residues long. Per the original data handling: The assay estimated nucleated cells by amplifying reference gene primers. The protocol was immunoSEQ multiplex PCR, while the TCRdb copy is restricted to in-frame clones and leaves out a portion. The V and J calls and clone size come from that table; D and trimming were worked out from the DNA. The sample contains around 110,000 clones, over 75% of which appear only once. Sequences were obtained from peripheral blood. The sequence was collected from a human donor with active COVID-19. The donor label of this sample is uncertain. This chain connects TRBV6-6 to TRBJ1-3; TRBD1 is a possible D gene (5 bases). CDR3 coding DNA: TGTGCCATCCAGACAGCCGGGGGCTCTGGAAACACCATATATTTT. It translates to CAIQTAGGSGNTIYF.